The 15 T cell receptor beta chains presented below share a single source sample, sequenced in a study of T cells after posttransplantation cyclophosphamide (dated by TCRdb to 2015 to 2016). Library prep was done by the immunoSEQ multiplex PCR assay. As stored in TCRdb, this immuneACCESS dataset retains in-frame rearrangements with V and J assigned. A fraction of the clones does not appear; measured against another copy, unresolved V genes explain less than half of the discrepancy, and the remainder lacks a known reason. The table records tens of thousands of clones for this sample, and not one of them appears only once. Approximately 1.5% of the sample goes to the ten largest clones. Sequences were obtained from PBMCs. These receptors originate from a man aged 50-59 years in good health, CMV-negative, and a related stem cell transplant donor.

Ten or more counts support this clone. J is TRBJ2-1 and V is TRBV9; 7 bases are a match to TRBD1. CDR3 size: 14 residues. Trimming took 3 bases from V and 12 from J; bases not matched to a gene: 12. Per the germline V gene, CDR1 is SGDLS and CDR2 is YYNGEE. CDR3 region: CASSAGTATLGQFF. The CDR3 DNA is TGTGCCAGCAGCGCCGGGACAGCCACTTTGGGGCAGTTCTTC. The entire variable domain, with the rest obtained from reference TRBV9 and TRBJ2-1, is as follows: DSGVTQTPKHLITATGQRVTLRCSPRSGDLSVYWYQQSLDQGLQFLIQYYNGEERAKGNILERFSAQQFPDLHSELNLSSLELGDSALYFCASSAGTATLGQFFGPGTRLTVL.

The table lists this clone with many counts. The chain is built from TRBV7-9 and TRBJ1-1, with D possibly TRBD1 on 6 matching bases. CDR1 and CDR2 from the germline V gene are SEHNR and FQNEAQ (reference sequence). The CDR3 totals 12 residues. V was clipped by 3 bases and J by 6 bases, with 8 bases between them. In nucleotides, the CDR3 is TGTGCCAGCAGCTTCGGGGGGCCTGAAGCTTTCTTT. This gives the protein CASSFGGPEAFF. Drawing the rest from reference TRBV7-9 and TRBJ1-1, the complete variable domain is DTGVSQNPRHKITKRGQNVTFRCDPISEHNRLYWYRQTLGQGPEFLTYFQNEAQLEKSRLLSDRFSAERPKGSFSTLEIQRTEQGDSAMYLCASSFGGPEAFFGQGTRLTVV.

This clone was detected many times. CDR3 protein: CASSRLAGGDPPYEQYF. DNA of the CDR3: TGTGCCAGCAGCCGATTAGCGGGAGGGGATCCCCCTTACGAGCAGTACTTC. This chain links TRBV7-2 with TRBJ2-7, with 11 bases matching TRBD2. The germline CDR1 and CDR2 sequences are SGHTA and FQGNSA. The CDR3 has 17 amino acids. Unmatched junction bases numbered 13, after V lost 5 bases and J lost 4 bases.

The sample holds many counts of this clone. The V gene is TRBV6-6, the J gene TRBJ2-1; unclear D gene. The CDR3 sequence is 13 residues long. Trimming removed 0 bases from V and 9 bases from J, with 9 bases in between. The germline CDR1 and CDR2 sequences are MNHNY and SVGAGI (reference sequence). The CDR3 reads CASSYSQEAEQFF. CDR3 in DNA: TGTGCCAGCAGTTACTCCCAAGAGGCTGAGCAGTTCTTC.

In its sample, this clone was seen many times. The rearrangement links TRBV12-2 to TRBJ2-1; TRBD1, the D gene given by the table, was not confirmed from the DNA. TRBV12-2 is classified as a pseudogene. The CDR3 consists of 16 residues. Written as DNA, the CDR3 is TGTGCAAGTCGCCTCGTATGTGGACAGGGGGCGAATGAGCAGTTCTTC. Protein sequence: CASRLVCGQGANEQFF.

This clone was counted ten times or more. In DNA form, the CDR3 reads TGTGCCAGCAGTTACCGACAGGGCCGGGAGCTGTTTTTT. Its translation: CASSYRQGRELFF. V gene TRBV6-5 combines with J gene TRBJ2-2; TRBD1 agrees at 7 bases. After removal of 2 bases from V and 9 bases from J, the junction contained 3 bases not matched to a gene. Germline V gene sequence: CDR1 MNHEY, CDR2 SVGAGI. The CDR3 sequence is 13 residues long.

This clone occurred many times. V gene TRBV18 combines with J gene TRBJ1-2; 9 bases fit TRBD1. This CDR3 is 16 amino acids long. In germline, CDR1 is KGHSH, CDR2 LQKENI. The ends lost 4 bases at V and 6 bases at J; junction bases unmatched: 12. CDR3 loop: CASSRTTGGAGDGYTF. CDR3 in DNA: TGTGCCAGCTCACGAACAACAGGGGGCGCCGGAGATGGCTACACCTTC.

This clone was counted many times. The chain joins TRBV30 to TRBJ2-7; possible D gene TRBD1, 6 bases. CDR1 and CDR2 (germline): GTSNPN, SVGIG (reference sequence). V lost 0 bases and J lost 0, with 12 bases in between. The CDR3 sequence is 15 residues long. CDR3 sequence: CAWSVPDRSSYEQYF. The CDR3, as DNA: TGTGCCTGGAGTGTCCCCGACAGGAGCTCCTACGAGCAGTACTTC.

This clone was picked up many times. The chain combines TRBV10-3 with TRBJ2-7; TRBD2 agrees at 9 bases. Trimming took 4 bases from V and 1 from J; bases not matched to a gene: 2. Germline loops: CDR1 ENHRY, CDR2 SYGVKD. The CDR3 runs to 14 residues. The CDR3 is CAISGTSGSYEQYF. DNA of the CDR3: TGTGCCATCAGTGGTACTAGCGGGTCCTACGAGCAGTACTTC.

The J gene is TRBJ2-5, the V gene TRBV18, with a tentative D call TRBD2 (6 bases). The germline V gene has CDR1 KGHSH and CDR2 LQKENI. With 3 bases removed from V and 4 bases from J, the gap between germline ends came to 21 bases. The CDR3 consists of 17 residues. Written as DNA, the CDR3 is TGTGCCAGCTCACCGGGTGCGGGACGCCCCTCAGGAGAGACCCAGTACTTC. It encodes CASSPGAGRPSGETQYF.

This clone was observed at least ten times. The chain carries TRBV7-3 and TRBJ2-7, with a weak D call TRBD1 (6 bases). This CDR3 has 13 amino acids. Germline CDR1 and CDR2: SGHTA and FQGTGA. V dropped 5 bases and J dropped 5 bases, with 13 bases sitting between them. CDR3 DNA: TGTGCCAGCAGCGTGTCGTACAGGGACGAGCAGTACTTC. Translating gives CASSVSYRDEQYF.

This clone was counted at least ten times. The rearrangement joins TRBV5-6 to TRBJ2-3, with 10 positions matching TRBD2. The CDR3 totals 16 residues. J was trimmed by 5 bases and V by 0 bases; bases with no gene match: 6. Per germline, CDR1 SGHDT and CDR2 YYEEEE. The CDR3 spells CASSLEVAGGRDTQYF. For the CDR3, the DNA is TGTGCCAGCAGCTTGGAGGTAGCGGGGGGAAGAGATACGCAGTATTTT. The full variable domain, with the rest looked up from reference TRBV5-6 and TRBJ2-3, is DAGVTQSPTHLIKTRGQQVTLRCSPKSGHDTVSWYQQALGQGPQFIFQYYEEEERQRGNFPDRFSGHQFPNYSSELNVNALLLGDSALYLCASSLEVAGGRDTQYFGPGTRLTVL.

This clone was recorded at least ten times. J is TRBJ1-2 and V is TRBV5-1; the match to TRBD1 covers 7 bases. Per germline, CDR1 SGHRS and CDR2 YFSETQ. V lost 0 bases to trimming and J lost 6 bases; unmatched junction nucleotides: 8. This CDR3 is built from 15 residues. CDR3 sequence: CASSLDGTERDGYTF. The CDR3 DNA reads as TGCGCCAGCAGCTTGGATGGGACAGAAAGAGATGGCTACACCTTC.

The sample holds many counts of this clone. The rearrangement uses TRBV19 and TRBJ1-5; 10 bases are a match to TRBD1. The CDR3 has 15 amino acids. V dropped 7 bases and J dropped 9; count of bases not matched to a gene: 12. Looked up from germline, CDR1 is LNHDA and CDR2 is SQIVND (reference sequence). The DNA for the CDR3 is TGTGCCAGTAACCCCTCGACAGGGGGCCAACGGCCCCAGCATTTT. Translating gives CASNPSTGGQRPQHF.

This clone showed up many times. This sequence joins TRBV7-9 and TRBJ2-7, with 10 nucleotides matching TRBD2. Trimming removed 8 bases from V and 2 bases from J; junction bases left unmatched: 6. The CDR3 is 14 amino acids. The germline CDR1 and CDR2 sequences are SEHNR and FQNEAQ (reference sequence). The CDR3 is CASAGTSVTYEQYF. In DNA form, the CDR3 reads TGTGCCAGCGCCGGGACTAGCGTCACCTACGAGCAGTACTTC.